This TCR beta chain was sequenced during a study of identifying expanded T cells in peripheral blood. Here immunoSEQ multiplex PCR was the method, and the copy in TCRdb shows in-frame clones only, minus some. This sample has 85,000 to 95,000 clones, with 85% to 90% found just once. Trimming removed 4 bases from V and 0 bases from J, with 10 bases in between. CDR3 size: 16 residues. The V gene's germline CDR1 is LNHDA and CDR2 SQIVND (reference sequence). The source is a person between 18 and 70 years old in good health. Sequenced: blood. The chain couples TRBV19 to TRBJ2-6, with unresolved D. The CDR3 nucleotides read TGTGCCAGTAGTACGCTCATTCCCTCTGGGGCCAACGTCCTGACTTTC. This encodes CASSTLIPSGANVLTF.